This T cell receptor beta chain was found in a study of CD4 T cells in relation to SARS-CoV-2 and coronaviruses. Background on the study: The negative reference was HIV-1 Nef peptide pool or peptide-free culture. Broader study findings: Samples before the pandemic and after infection were not matched within any donor.

Assay used: immunoSEQ multiplex PCR; TCRdb lists only in-frame clones, some missing. The repertoire includes about 21,000 clones, around 80% of them detected once, and 19% sits in the top ten. CDR1 GTSNPN and CDR2 SVGIG come from the germline V gene (reference sequence). The CDR3 runs to 15 residues. V lost 0 bases and J lost 0, with 11 bases in between. This clone was observed a single time. Antigen: not known. The unexposed donors gave CD4+ T cells in about 2011-2018, prior to COVID-19. The cells were cultured for around ten days before CD4+ T cells were isolated. The chain is built from TRBV30 and TRBJ1-2, with D hard to call. The specimen sequenced was CD4+ T cells from PBMCs, cultured in vitro. This clonotype originated in a human donor in good health. CDR3 DNA sequence: TGTGCCTGGAGTGTACGAGGGTTAACTAACTATGGCTACACCTTC. Amino acids: CAWSVRGLTNYGYTF.